This TCR beta chain was observed in a study of radiation and T cells in renal cell carcinoma. The CDR3 extends over 12 amino acids. CDR1 and CDR2 (germline): MDHEN, SYDVKM. Trimming removed 4 bases at V and 5 bases at J, with 6 bases between. Time point described: blood 4 weeks post-SBRT, at nephrectomy. The treatment was: 15 Gy SBRT to primary tumor, nephrectomy 4 weeks later. TCRdb keeps only in-frame clones here, not all; method: immunoSEQ multiplex PCR. The data hold about 140,000 clones, with 65% to 90% observed a single time. The TCR sequence derives from a woman in her forties or fifties with renal cell carcinoma. The rearrangement uses TRBV28 and TRBJ2-1; D gene unclear. The input for sequencing was blood, taken from a patient whose treatment included radiotherapy and nephrectomy. Here the CDR3 DNA reads TGTGCCAGCAGTTCGAAAAACAATGAGCAGTTCTTC. As protein: CASSSKNNEQFF.